These T cell receptor beta chains were read from a single sample in a study of T-cell memory formation after mild COVID-19. One entry per CDR3 protein results from TCRdb running MiXCR on the 5' RACE reads. The repertoire has about 390,000 distinct CDR3 sequences, over 20% of them found once; the top ten carry around 12%. Sequencing was done on a sample of PBMCs or a T cell subset sorted from them (not recorded which). These receptors all stem from an adult woman who had mild COVID-19 (a few samples of this study predate the infection). Cell type and time point are not known. CDR3s include the opening cysteine and the closing phenylalanine or tryptophan. Fields, in order: J gene, D gene, V gene, clone size, CDR3 protein, CDR3 DNA. D genes are given only for firm matches. Size is omitted from some rows. Given values are once, few, many or a class for expanded clones.

j_gene: TRBJ2-5
d_gene: .
v_gene: TRBV5-1
abundance: few
CDR3aa: CASSLAPVGELETQYF
CDR3nt: TGCGCCAGCAGCTTGGCGCCAGTTGGGGAGCTCGAGACCCAGTACTTC

j_gene: TRBJ2-2
d_gene: .
v_gene: TRBV12-3/TRBV12-4
abundance: .
CDR3aa: CASSFSQNTGELFF
CDR3nt: TGTGCCAGCAGTTTTTCCCAGAACACCGGGGAGCTGTTTTTT

j_gene: TRBJ1-1
d_gene: .
v_gene: TRBV6-5
abundance: .
CDR3aa: CASGSEGVSEAFF
CDR3nt: TGTGCCAGCGGCTCAGAAGGGGTTTCTGAAGCTTTCTTT

j_gene: TRBJ1-1
d_gene: TRBD1
v_gene: TRBV30
abundance: once
CDR3aa: CAWSIDRVRDTEAFF
CDR3nt: TGTGCCTGGAGTATCGACAGGGTTCGAGACACTGAAGCTTTCTTT

j_gene: TRBJ2-7
d_gene: .
v_gene: TRBV30
abundance: .
CDR3aa: CAWNREIELYF
CDR3nt: TGTGCCTGGAACAGGGAAATTGAGCTGTACTTC

j_gene: TRBJ2-3
d_gene: TRBD1
v_gene: TRBV6-5
abundance: few
CDR3aa: CASSKSGQSTDTQYF
CDR3nt: TGTGCCAGCAGCAAATCGGGACAGTCCACAGATACGCAGTATTTT

j_gene: TRBJ2-3
d_gene: TRBD1
v_gene: TRBV12-3/TRBV12-4
abundance: few
CDR3aa: CASIQGQGTDTQYF
CDR3nt: TGTGCCAGCATCCAGGGACAGGGCACAGATACGCAGTATTTT

j_gene: TRBJ1-5
d_gene: TRBD1
v_gene: TRBV6-1
abundance: few
CDR3aa: CASCRQGSNQPQHF
CDR3nt: TGTGCCAGCTGTAGACAGGGGAGCAATCAGCCCCAGCATTTT

j_gene: TRBJ1-2
d_gene: .
v_gene: TRBV6-5
abundance: .
CDR3aa: CASSGLGYGYTF
CDR3nt: TGTGCCAGCAGTGGGCTTGGCTATGGCTACACCTTC

j_gene: TRBJ1-1
d_gene: .
v_gene: TRBV7-8
abundance: many
CDR3aa: CASSLYGAWDEAFF
CDR3nt: TGTGCCAGCAGCTTATATGGAGCCTGGGATGAAGCTTTCTTT

j_gene: TRBJ2-5
d_gene: .
v_gene: TRBV4-1
abundance: .
CDR3aa: CASSEPERGTQYF
CDR3nt: TGCGCCAGCAGCGAGCCAGAACGGGGGACCCAGTACTTC

j_gene: TRBJ1-2
d_gene: TRBD1
v_gene: TRBV4-2
abundance: .
CDR3aa: CASSQVPGQGAGYTF
CDR3nt: TGTGCCAGCAGCCAAGTCCCGGGACAGGGGGCTGGCTACACCTTC

j_gene: TRBJ2-1
d_gene: TRBD2
v_gene: TRBV5-1
abundance: .
CDR3aa: CASSFDSGSYNEQFF
CDR3nt: TGCGCCAGCAGCTTCGACAGCGGGAGTTACAATGAGCAGTTCTTC

j_gene: TRBJ1-1
d_gene: .
v_gene: TRBV12-3/TRBV12-4
abundance: few
CDR3aa: CASSLAGMNTEAFF
CDR3nt: TGTGCCAGCAGTTTAGCAGGGATGAACACTGAAGCTTTCTTT

j_gene: TRBJ2-2
d_gene: .
v_gene: TRBV6-2/TRBV6-3
abundance: .
CDR3aa: CASNQGPRERDTGELFF
CDR3nt: TGTGCCAGCAATCAAGGGCCCCGGGAAAGGGACACCGGGGAGCTGTTTTTT

j_gene: TRBJ1-1
d_gene: .
v_gene: TRBV6-2/TRBV6-3
abundance: few
CDR3aa: CASSYGGPGTEAFF
CDR3nt: TGTGCCAGCAGTTACGGGGGGCCAGGGACTGAAGCTTTCTTT

j_gene: TRBJ2-7
d_gene: TRBD1
v_gene: TRBV12-3/TRBV12-4
abundance: .
CDR3aa: CASSLWAGGRVHEQYF
CDR3nt: TGTGCCAGCAGTTTATGGGCAGGGGGCAGGGTTCACGAGCAGTACTTC

j_gene: TRBJ1-5
d_gene: .
v_gene: TRBV7-9
abundance: .
CDR3aa: CASSFDDGPQHF
CDR3nt: TGTGCCAGCAGCTTCGACGATGGGCCCCAGCATTTT

j_gene: TRBJ1-1
d_gene: TRBD1
v_gene: TRBV12-3/TRBV12-4
abundance: few
CDR3aa: CASRSAGGMNTEAFF
CDR3nt: TGTGCCAGCCGATCGGCAGGGGGTATGAACACTGAAGCTTTCTTT

j_gene: TRBJ2-7
d_gene: .
v_gene: TRBV18
abundance: few
CDR3aa: CASSPQVAGGYEQYF
CDR3nt: TGTGCCAGCTCACCACAAGTAGCTGGAGGGTACGAGCAGTACTTC

j_gene: TRBJ2-1
d_gene: .
v_gene: TRBV6-2/TRBV6-3
abundance: few
CDR3aa: CASSYSIATNYNEQFF
CDR3nt: TGTGCCAGCAGTTACTCGATTGCGACGAACTACAATGAGCAGTTCTTC

j_gene: TRBJ2-1
d_gene: .
v_gene: TRBV6-1
abundance: once
CDR3aa: CASSEAGGTYNEQFF
CDR3nt: TGTGCCAGCAGTGAAGCGGGGGGCACCTACAATGAGCAGTTCTTC

j_gene: TRBJ2-7
d_gene: TRBD2
v_gene: TRBV5-1
abundance: few
CDR3aa: CASSFVAGGSYEQYF
CDR3nt: TGCGCCAGCAGCTTTGTAGCGGGAGGATCCTACGAGCAGTACTTC

j_gene: TRBJ2-3
d_gene: .
v_gene: TRBV5-1
abundance: few
CDR3aa: CASSPPGTSNFYTQYF
CDR3nt: TGCGCCAGCAGCCCCCCCGGGACGTCAAATTTTTATACGCAGTATTTT

j_gene: TRBJ2-7
d_gene: TRBD2
v_gene: TRBV5-1
abundance: .
CDR3aa: CASSKQASGGRNEQYF
CDR3nt: TGCGCCAGCAGTAAGCAGGCTAGCGGGGGGAGGAACGAGCAGTACTTC

j_gene: TRBJ2-3
d_gene: TRBD2
v_gene: TRBV7-2
abundance: few
CDR3aa: CASSTRLAGSDTQYF
CDR3nt: TGTGCCAGCAGCACCCGACTAGCGGGCTCAGATACGCAGTATTTT

j_gene: TRBJ2-1
d_gene: .
v_gene: TRBV7-9
abundance: .
CDR3aa: CASSLDEQFF
CDR3nt: TGTGCCAGCAGCTTAGATGAGCAGTTCTTC

j_gene: TRBJ2-3
d_gene: TRBD2
v_gene: TRBV7-3
abundance: few
CDR3aa: CASRRSSGGTDTQYF
CDR3nt: TGTGCCAGCAGAAGGTCAAGCGGGGGAACAGATACGCAGTATTTT

j_gene: TRBJ2-1
d_gene: TRBD2
v_gene: TRBV5-1
abundance: .
CDR3aa: CASSFGTSGSRVRNEQFF
CDR3nt: TGCGCCAGCAGCTTTGGGACTAGCGGGAGTCGGGTACGGAATGAGCAGTTCTTC

j_gene: TRBJ1-3
d_gene: .
v_gene: TRBV7-9
abundance: few
CDR3aa: CASSYEGQYSGNTIYF
CDR3nt: TGTGCCAGCAGCTATGAAGGACAGTACTCTGGAAACACCATATATTTT

j_gene: TRBJ1-1
d_gene: .
v_gene: TRBV20-1
abundance: few
CDR3aa: CSAHPSLNTEAFF
CDR3nt: TGCAGTGCCCACCCCTCCTTGAACACTGAAGCTTTCTTT